Each of the 12 T cell receptor beta chains below was sequenced from the same sample in a study of PD-1 blockade in classical Hodgkin lymphoma. Profiling relied on immunoSEQ multiplex PCR, and the TCRdb table lists in-frame clones only, not all of them. The sample carries under 20,000 clones, around 75% recorded once. Time point noted: cycle 4 day 1 (C4D1), after six to seven weeks of nivolumab. Relapse was seen in all patients after autologous stem cell transplantation, and brentuximab vedotin exposure was variable. Negative magnetic selection isolated CD4+ T cells from thawed PBMCs. The sample was CD4+ T cells from blood, taken before the fourth cycle of nivolumab. These TCRs come from a human donor with classical Hodgkin lymphoma.

This chain joins TRBV5-5 and TRBJ1-5, with 7 bases fitting TRBD1. V lost 1 base, J lost 4 bases, and 2 bases stayed unmatched. The CDR3 extends over 14 amino acids. Germline CDR1 SGHKS, CDR2 YYEKEE (reference sequence). The CDR3 sequence: CASSLRDSNQPQHF. CDR3 nucleotides: TGTGCCAGCAGCTTGAGGGACAGTAATCAGCCCCAGCATTTT.

This chain uses TRBV27 with TRBJ2-5; D may be TRBD2 (6 bases). Germline V gene data show CDR1 as MNHEY and CDR2 as SMNVEV (reference sequence). Trimming pared 4 bases from V and 4 bases from J, leaving 16 bases between. This CDR3 comprises 15 residues. The CDR3 bases are TGTGCCAGCAGTTCCCCCCCCGGGACTGGAGAGACCCAGTACTTC. Protein: CASSSPPGTGETQYF.

V usage is TRBV18 and J usage is TRBJ1-5, with D possibly being TRBD1 (5 bases). CDR3 length equals 14 residues. The germline V gene has CDR1 KGHSH and CDR2 LQKENI. Trimming cost V 8 bases and J 3 bases, with 14 bases left between them. The CDR3 here is CASQLAGDNQPQHF. The CDR3 coding sequence is TGTGCCAGCCAATTGGCGGGGGACAATCAGCCCCAGCATTTT.

V gene TRBV9 combines with J gene TRBJ2-3, with 10 bases that match TRBD2. V was pared by 0 bases and J by 6 bases, with 1 base of the junction left unmatched. The CDR3 loop spans 14 amino acids. Germline assignment: CDR1 SGDLS and CDR2 YYNGEE. The CDR3 DNA reads as TGTGCCAGCAGCGTAGCTAGCGGGGGTGATACGCAGTATTTT. Encoded protein: CASSVASGGDTQYF.

V usage is TRBV7-6 and J usage is TRBJ2-1, with 8 positions matching TRBD2. The CDR3 is made up of 16 amino acids. Unmatched junction bases numbered 10, after V lost 2 bases and J lost 7 bases. Per germline, CDR1 SGHVS and CDR2 FNYEAQ. The CDR3 region has the DNA TGTGCCAGCAGCTTATTTGCACCCTCGGGGGGGAATGAGCAGTTCTTC. It is translated as CASSLFAPSGGNEQFF.

This clone was picked up a small number of times. The V gene is TRBV6-5, the J gene TRBJ1-4; D is ambiguous. This CDR3 has 15 residues. CDR1 MNHEY and CDR2 SVGAGI come from the germline V gene. The V and J ends lost 8 bases and 8 bases respectively, with 21 bases between them. The CDR3 spells CASRQRYEVGEKLFF. CDR3 sequence (DNA): TGTGCCAGCCGGCAGAGATATGAGGTCGGGGAAAAACTGTTTTTT.

The V call is TRBV4-1, the J call TRBJ1-5; no reliable D call. The V end was cut by 0 bases, the J end by 0 bases, with 9 bases between. Germline V gene lookup returns CDR1 MGHRA and CDR2 YSYEKL. There are 16 residues in the CDR3. CDR3 protein: CASSQDYLISNQPQHF. The CDR3 DNA sequence: TGCGCCAGCAGCCAAGATTATCTTATTAGCAATCAGCCCCAGCATTTT.

The rearrangement uses TRBV5-3 and TRBJ2-5; 13 nucleotides align to TRBD2. TRBV5-3 is known as an ORF, though its function is uncertain. This CDR3 region has 16 residues. The V and J ends lost 4 bases and 2 bases, in that order; junction bases with no gene match: 5. DNA for the CDR3: TGTGCCAGAAGCACGGGACTAGCGGGATTTCAAGAGACCCAGTACTTC. Amino acid sequence: CARSTGLAGFQETQYF.

This clone was seen a handful of times. This rearrangement joins TRBV5-5 to TRBJ2-1; no clear D gene. Germline V gene sequence: CDR1 SGHKS, CDR2 YYEKEE (reference sequence). The V and J ends lost 6 bases and 0 bases respectively, with 13 bases between them. The CDR3 sequence is 15 residues long. The CDR3: CASIPTSSSYNEQFF. The CDR3 nucleotides are TGTGCCAGCATCCCAACGTCAAGCTCCTACAATGAGCAGTTCTTC. Filled out from reference TRBV5-5 and TRBJ2-1, the complete variable domain reads DAGVTQSPTHLIKTRGQQVTLRCSPISGHKSVSWYQQVLGQGPQFIFQYYEKEERGRGNFPDRFSARQFPNYSSELNVNALLLGDSALYLCASIPTSSSYNEQFFGPGTRLTVL.

The chain joins TRBV6-5 to TRBJ1-2; possibly TRBD1 for D (6 bases). V was trimmed by 8 bases and J by 7 bases, leaving 17 bases between them. This CDR3 spans 13 amino acids. The germline CDR1 and CDR2 sequences are MNHEY and SVGAGI. The CDR3 coding sequence is TGTGCCAGCGCCCTCACAGGGTTCGGTGGCTACACCTTC. Translating it yields CASALTGFGGYTF.

This clone appeared a single time. This chain uses TRBV10-3 with TRBJ2-7; 11 nucleotides line up with TRBD2. The CDR3 runs 15 residues. V was clipped by 4 bases and J by 5 bases; unmatched bases: 7. CDR1 and CDR2 from the germline V gene are ENHRY and SYGVKD. The CDR3 DNA is TGTGCCATCAGTGCAACTAGCGGGAGCGTGAACGAGCAGTACTTC. It is translated as CAISATSGSVNEQYF.

The chain's CDR3 is CATNADRIRQFF. The CDR3 DNA reads as TGTGCCACAAATGCGGACAGAATAAGACAGTTCTTC. This chain connects TRBV10-3 to TRBJ2-1; perhaps TRBD1 as D (6 bases). Trimming removed 10 bases from V and 13 bases from J, with 20 bases in between. From germline, CDR1 is ENHRY and CDR2 SYGVKD. The CDR3 is made up of 12 amino acids.